The sequence of this T cell receptor (beta chain) was determined in a study of blood T cell repertoires in COVID-19. Germline V gene data show CDR1 as MNHNS and CDR2 as SASEGT. Trimming pared 2 bases from V and 3 bases from J, leaving 11 bases between. The CDR3 sequence is 15 residues long. Generated by immunoSEQ multiplex PCR, the TCRdb table keeps only in-frame clones and is missing some. Altogether 380,000 or so clones are present, approximately 87% being singletons, with the ten largest covering about 1.5%. Two negative PCRs, clearance, or symptom resolution characterized the recovered Cohort 3 donors.

This chain joins TRBV6-1 and TRBJ1-5; maybe TRBD1 (6 bases). The source is a man aged 25-45 years who had recovered from COVID-19. Specimen: PBMCs or T cells enriched from blood (not recorded which). The CDR3 DNA reads TGTGCCAGCAGTGAAAGGACAGCTTACAATCAGCCCCAGCATTTT. Its protein product is CASSERTAYNQPQHF.